This TCR beta chain was identified during a study of blood T cell repertoires in COVID-19. About the research overall: T cells, B-cell-depleted T cells, or PBMCs supplied cDNA or gDNA.

Germline V lookup: CDR1 MNHEY, CDR2 SVGAGI. The CDR3 has 14 residues. V lost 6 bases and J lost 0, with 12 bases in between. Original methodology: Reference gene primer amplification gave nucleated cell count estimates. Sequencing was performed with immunoSEQ multiplex PCR; in TCRdb, only in-frame clones are kept and a portion is missing. V and J calls and clone size are those listed in that table; D and trimming were worked out from the DNA. Among tens of thousands of clones listed, approximately 85% were seen once. This TCR was recovered from a human donor in a cohort sampled during active COVID-19. Sequencing was carried out using peripheral blood. The chain carries TRBV6-5 and TRBJ2-7; D is perhaps TRBD2 (6 bases). The chain's CDR3 is CASSLPGLSYEQYF. CDR3 sequence (DNA): TGTGCCAGCAGCCTACCGGGACTCTCCTACGAGCAGTACTTC.